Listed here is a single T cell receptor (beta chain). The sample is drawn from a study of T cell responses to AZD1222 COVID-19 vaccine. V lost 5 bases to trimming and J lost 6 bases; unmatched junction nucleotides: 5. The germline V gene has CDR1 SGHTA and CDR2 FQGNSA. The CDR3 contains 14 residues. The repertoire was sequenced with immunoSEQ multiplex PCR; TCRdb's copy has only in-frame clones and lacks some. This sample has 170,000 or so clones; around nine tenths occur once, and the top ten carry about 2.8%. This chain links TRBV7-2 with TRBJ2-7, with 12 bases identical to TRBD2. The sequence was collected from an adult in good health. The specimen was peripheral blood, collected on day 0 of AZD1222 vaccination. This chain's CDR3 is CASSQGLAGGEQYF. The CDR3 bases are TGTGCCAGCAGCCAGGGACTAGCGGGCGGCGAGCAGTACTTC.